This record covers a single T cell receptor beta chain. Its antigen is unknown. This record belongs to a study of CD8 T cells in Susac syndrome. RNA in amounts of roughly 0.5 to 1 ug was reverse transcribed with random hexamers. With immunoSEQ multiplex PCR, TCR beta CDR3 was amplified across 54 Vbeta and 13 Jbeta. MiXCR, applied by TCRdb to the immunoSEQ multiplex PCR reads, yields one record per CDR3 protein. Of roughly 330,000 distinct CDR3 sequences listed, around 92% are singletons. Study-level findings and limits: As acknowledged by the study, its TCR sequencing and HLA analysis included a relatively small number of individuals.

The multiple sclerosis control group was made up of treatment-naive patients with stable or active relapsing-remitting disease. From germline, CDR1 is SGHNT and CDR2 YENEEA. V shed 0 bases and J shed 0 bases, with 12 bases lying between them. This CDR3 spans 16 amino acids. The sequence was collected from a human donor with multiple sclerosis. The rearrangement links TRBV11-3 to TRBJ2-7, with D possibly being TRBD2 (5 bases). What was sequenced was CD4+ T cells from PBMCs. The CDR3 region has the DNA TGTGCCAGCAGCTTAGATAGCGTACCCATCTCCTACGAGCAGTACTTC. It is translated as CASSLDSVPISYEQYF.